This T cell receptor (beta chain) was found in a study of blood T cell repertoires in COVID-19. Generated by immunoSEQ multiplex PCR, the TCRdb table keeps only in-frame clones and is missing some. Of fewer than 450,000 clones in the sample, 70% to 90% were seen once. Trimming removed 4 bases at V and 2 bases at J, with 9 bases between. Germline-derived CDR1 and CDR2 are SGDLS and YYNGEE. This CDR3 contains 13 residues. Participant ages covered about 18 to 95 years across around 25 US areas. The specimen was PBMCs or T cells enriched from blood (not recorded which). The V and J genes are TRBV9 and TRBJ1-1; maybe TRBD1 (5 bases). This clonotype was sampled from a woman between 40 and 55 years old with acute COVID-19. Written as DNA, the CDR3 is TGTGCCAGCAGCCCAGGGCCAAACACTGAAGCTTTCTTT. It codes for CASSPGPNTEAFF. The variable domain in full, completed from reference TRBV9 and TRBJ1-1, reads DSGVTQTPKHLITATGQRVTLRCSPRSGDLSVYWYQQSLDQGLQFLIQYYNGEERAKGNILERFSAQQFPDLHSELNLSSLELGDSALYFCASSPGPNTEAFFGQGTRLTVV.